This T cell receptor (beta chain) was recovered during a study of control samples from healthy donors and cancer patients. Method: immunoSEQ multiplex PCR; TCRdb's copy keeps in-frame clones and lacks some. The table lists about 40,000 clones, 90% to 95% of them singletons, with approximately 3.9% in the top ten. V was clipped by 1 base and J by 3 bases, with 19 bases between them. The germline gives CDR1 SNHLY, CDR2 FYNNEI. There are 17 residues in the CDR3. The chain employs TRBV2 and TRBJ2-7; no clear D gene. What was sequenced was blood. The clonotype comes from a woman between 50 and 59 years old in good health. The CDR3 sequence: CASSEGASPVQLYEQYF. The CDR3 DNA follows: TGTGCCAGCAGTGAAGGAGCCAGCCCGGTACAACTCTACGAGCAGTACTTC.